The sequence of this T cell receptor beta chain was determined in a study of T-cell reconstitution after alpha-beta-depleted transplantation in children. There are 13 residues in the CDR3. Germline CDR1 SEHNR, CDR2 FQNEAQ (reference sequence). V was clipped by 7 bases and J by 5 bases, with 13 bases between them. TCRbeta library construction was performed incorporating unique molecular identifiers. Via MiXCR, TCRdb re-called the PCR reads, giving one row per CDR3 protein. The top ten clones hold around 8.5% of a sample with 100,000 to 120,000 distinct CDR3 sequences, about a tenth of them seen once. This clonotype was obtained from a human donor who donated a stem cell graft to a child with acute lymphoblastic leukemia. The chain carries TRBV7-9 and TRBJ2-3; D perhaps matches TRBD2 (5 bases). The specimen comprised PBMCs from the stem cell graft donor, sampled from the stem cell graft. CDR3 amino acids: CASILAAGDTQYF. The CDR3 nucleotides are TGTGCCAGCATCTTGGCGGCGGGAGATACGCAGTATTTT. The full variable domain, with the rest looked up from reference TRBV7-9 and TRBJ2-3, is DTGVSQNPRHKITKRGQNVTFRCDPISEHNRLYWYRQTLGQGPEFLTYFQNEAQLEKSRLLSDRFSAERPKGSFSTLEIQRTEQGDSAMYLCASILAAGDTQYFGPGTRLTVL.